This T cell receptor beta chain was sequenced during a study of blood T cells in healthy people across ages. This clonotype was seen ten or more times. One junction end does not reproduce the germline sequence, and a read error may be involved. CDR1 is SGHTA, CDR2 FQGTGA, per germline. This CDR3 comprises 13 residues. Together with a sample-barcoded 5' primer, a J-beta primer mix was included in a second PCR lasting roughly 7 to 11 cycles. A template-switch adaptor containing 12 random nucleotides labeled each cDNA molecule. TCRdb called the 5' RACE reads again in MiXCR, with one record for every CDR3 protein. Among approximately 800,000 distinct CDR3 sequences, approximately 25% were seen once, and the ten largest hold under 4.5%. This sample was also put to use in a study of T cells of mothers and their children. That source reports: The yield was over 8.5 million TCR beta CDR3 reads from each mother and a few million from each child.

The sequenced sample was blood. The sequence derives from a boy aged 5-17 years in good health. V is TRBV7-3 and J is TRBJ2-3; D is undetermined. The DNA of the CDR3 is TGCGCCAGCAGCTCCCGTCCGACAGATACGCAGTATTTT. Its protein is CASSSRPTDTQYF.